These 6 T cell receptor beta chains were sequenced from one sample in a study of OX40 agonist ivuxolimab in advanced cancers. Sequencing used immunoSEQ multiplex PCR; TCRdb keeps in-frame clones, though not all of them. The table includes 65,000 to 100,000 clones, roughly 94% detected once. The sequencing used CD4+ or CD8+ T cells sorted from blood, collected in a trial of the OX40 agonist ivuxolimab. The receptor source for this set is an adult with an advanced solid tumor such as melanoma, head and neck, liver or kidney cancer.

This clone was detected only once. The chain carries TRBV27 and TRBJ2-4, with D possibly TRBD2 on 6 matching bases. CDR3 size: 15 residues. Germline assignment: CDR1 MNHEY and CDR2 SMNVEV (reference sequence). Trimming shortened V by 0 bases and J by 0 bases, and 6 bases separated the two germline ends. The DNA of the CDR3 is TGTGCCAGCAGTTTATCAGCGGGAGCCAAAAACATTCAGTACTTC. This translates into CASSLSAGAKNIQYF.

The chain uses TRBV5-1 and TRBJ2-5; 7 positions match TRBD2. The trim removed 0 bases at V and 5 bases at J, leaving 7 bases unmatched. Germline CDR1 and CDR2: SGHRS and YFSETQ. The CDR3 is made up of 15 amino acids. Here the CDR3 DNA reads TGCGCCAGCAGCTTGGGACTAGGAGCGGGGGAGACCCAGTACTTC. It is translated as CASSLGLGAGETQYF. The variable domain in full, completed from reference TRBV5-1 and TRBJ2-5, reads KAGVTQTPRYLIKTRGQQVTLSCSPISGHRSVSWYQQTPGQGLQFLFEYFSETQRNKGNFPGRFSGRQFSNSRSEMNVSTLELGDSALYLCASSLGLGAGETQYFGPGTRLLVL.

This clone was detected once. The CDR3 sequence: CATSSRRTNQPQHF. The CDR3, as DNA: TGTGCCACCAGCTCGAGGAGGACGAATCAGCCCCAGCATTTT. The chain combines TRBV15 with TRBJ1-5; D gene unclear. CDR3 length: 14 amino acids. Trimming took 5 bases from V and 4 from J, leaving 12 bases between them. CDR1 is LNHNV, CDR2 YYDKDF, per germline (reference sequence).

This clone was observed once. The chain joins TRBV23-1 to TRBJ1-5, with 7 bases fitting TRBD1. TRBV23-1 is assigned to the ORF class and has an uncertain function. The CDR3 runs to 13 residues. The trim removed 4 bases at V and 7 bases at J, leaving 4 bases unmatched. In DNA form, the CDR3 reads TGCGCCAGCAGTCTAAAGGGGGCGCAGCCCCAGCATTTT. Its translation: CASSLKGAQPQHF.

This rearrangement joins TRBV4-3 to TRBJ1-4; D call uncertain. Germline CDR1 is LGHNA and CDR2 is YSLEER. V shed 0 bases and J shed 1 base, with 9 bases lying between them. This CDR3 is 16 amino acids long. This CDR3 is CASSQELGVTNEKLFF. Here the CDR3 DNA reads TGCGCCAGCAGCCAAGAGCTTGGGGTAACTAATGAAAAACTGTTTTTT.

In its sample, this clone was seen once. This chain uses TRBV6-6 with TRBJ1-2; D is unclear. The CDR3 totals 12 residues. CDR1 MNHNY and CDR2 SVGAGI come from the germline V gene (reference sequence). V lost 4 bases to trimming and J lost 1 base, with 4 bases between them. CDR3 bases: TGTGCCAGCAGTTCCAATAACTATGGCTACACCTTC. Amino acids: CASSSNNYGYTF.